This T cell receptor (beta chain) was profiled in a study of T cell clonality in common variable immunodeficiency. This clone was seen repeatedly, ten times or more. The read terminates 3 residues ahead of where the CDR3 ends, so the germline J gene completes it. CDR1 and CDR2 (germline): MNHEY, SVGEGT. V dropped 2 bases and J dropped 5 bases, with 14 bases sitting between them. This CDR3 is 15 amino acids long. Measured with immunoSEQ multiplex PCR; TCRdb has only the in-frame clones, and not every one. There are around 45,000 clones in the sample, none observed a single time. The receptor was isolated from a person between 18 and 69 years old in good health. What was sequenced was peripheral blood mononuclear cells. The chain has TRBV6-2 or TRBV6-3 and TRBJ2-3, with D possibly called TRBD1 or TRBD2 (6 bases each). Partial CDR3 DNA: TGTGCCAGCAGTTACGGCCAGGGGAGGCTAGATACG. It yields the protein CASSYGQGRLDT. The full CDR3 protein is CASSYGQGRLDTQYF.